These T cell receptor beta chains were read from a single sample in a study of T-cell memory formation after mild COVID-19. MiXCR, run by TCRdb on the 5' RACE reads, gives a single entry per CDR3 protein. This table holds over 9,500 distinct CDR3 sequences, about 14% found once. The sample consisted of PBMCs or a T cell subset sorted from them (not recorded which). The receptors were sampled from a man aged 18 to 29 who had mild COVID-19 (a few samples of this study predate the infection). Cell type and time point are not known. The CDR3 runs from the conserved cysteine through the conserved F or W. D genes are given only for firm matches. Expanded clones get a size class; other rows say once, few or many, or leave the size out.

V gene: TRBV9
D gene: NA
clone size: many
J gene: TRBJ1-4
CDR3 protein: CASSAVWNGDEKLFF
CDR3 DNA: TGTGCCAGCAGCGCCGTCTGGAATGGGGATGAAAAACTGTTTTTT

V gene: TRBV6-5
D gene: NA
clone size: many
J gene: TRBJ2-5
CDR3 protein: CASSYSLFSRPQETQYF
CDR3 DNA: TGTGCCAGCAGTTACTCTTTATTTTCCCGGCCTCAAGAGACCCAGTACTTC

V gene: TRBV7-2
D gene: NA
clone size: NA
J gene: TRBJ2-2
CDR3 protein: CASSPQGFTGELFF
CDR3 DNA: TGTGCCAGCAGCCCACAAGGCTTCACCGGGGAGCTGTTTTTT

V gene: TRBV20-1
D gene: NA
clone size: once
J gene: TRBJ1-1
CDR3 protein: CSAQGPLNTEAFF
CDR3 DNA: TGCAGTGCTCAGGGCCCACTCAACACTGAAGCTTTCTTT

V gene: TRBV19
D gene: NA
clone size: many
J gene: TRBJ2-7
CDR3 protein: CASSTTVATEQYF
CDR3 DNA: TGTGCCAGTAGTACCACAGTGGCTACCGAGCAGTACTTC

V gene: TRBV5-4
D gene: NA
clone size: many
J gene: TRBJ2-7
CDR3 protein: CASSRLWTATSYEQYF
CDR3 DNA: TGTGCCAGCAGCCGACTTTGGACAGCCACCTCCTACGAGCAGTACTTC

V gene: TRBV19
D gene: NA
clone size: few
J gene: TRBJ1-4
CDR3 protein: CATGTYEKLFF
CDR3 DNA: TGTGCCACTGGAACTTATGAAAAACTGTTTTTT

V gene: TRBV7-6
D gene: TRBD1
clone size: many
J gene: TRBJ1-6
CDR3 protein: CASHRGGRRHSPLHF
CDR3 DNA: TGTGCCAGCCACAGGGGGGGGCGGAGGCATTCACCCCTCCACTTT

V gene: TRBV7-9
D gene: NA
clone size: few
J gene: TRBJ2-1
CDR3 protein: CASSEPRRGRINEQFF
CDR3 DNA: TGTGCCAGCAGCGAACCCAGAAGGGGGAGAATCAATGAGCAGTTCTTC

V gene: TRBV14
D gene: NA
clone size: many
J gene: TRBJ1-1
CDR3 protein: CASSRGGALNTEAFF
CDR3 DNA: TGTGCCAGCAGCCGGGGAGGGGCTTTGAACACTGAAGCTTTCTTT

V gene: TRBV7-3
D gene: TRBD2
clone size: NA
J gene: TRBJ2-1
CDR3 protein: CASSSGTSRTNNEQFF
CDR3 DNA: TGTGCCAGCAGCTCAGGGACTAGCAGGACAAACAATGAGCAGTTCTTC

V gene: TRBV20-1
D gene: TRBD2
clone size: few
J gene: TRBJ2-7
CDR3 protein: CRVLAGGYEQYF
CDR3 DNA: TGCAGAGTTCTAGCGGGGGGCTACGAGCAGTACTTC

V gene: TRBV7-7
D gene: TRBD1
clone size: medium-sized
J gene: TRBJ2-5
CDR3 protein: CASSLNRGPQETQYF
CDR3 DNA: TGTGCCAGCAGCTTAAATAGGGGGCCCCAAGAGACCCAGTACTTC

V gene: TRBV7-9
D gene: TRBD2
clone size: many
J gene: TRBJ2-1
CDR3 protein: CASSEGLAGPWEQFF
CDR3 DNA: TGTGCCAGCAGCGAGGGACTAGCGGGGCCTTGGGAGCAGTTCTTC